There are a few counts of the clone carrying this T cell receptor (beta chain). Its antigen is unknown. The record originates from a study of cytomegalovirus exposure and HLA in healthy donors. Whole-study findings and limits: Rates of TCR association differed by HLA locus in a later analysis, with DRB1 highest and HLA-C lowest. What was likely a sequencing artifact was a cluster of highly shared sequence variants. Some TCR beta chains (more than 150 of them) were listed as cytomegalovirus-associated.

J gave up 1 base and V 2 bases, and 7 bases lay outside the gene matches. The CDR3 is 17 amino acids. CDR1 MNHEY and CDR2 SMNVEV come from the germline V gene (reference sequence). The PCR was carried out with 60 Vbeta primers and 13 Jbeta primers. Assay: immunoSEQ multiplex PCR; the TCRdb copy retains only in-frame clones and omits some. The sample has over 130,000 clones, roughly two thirds seen once; the top ten hold about 1.8%. The source material was PBMCs. The receptor was derived from a male donor in good health and CMV-seronegative. V is TRBV27 and J is TRBJ1-5; 8 bases fit TRBD1. CDR3: CASSLGQGGGSNQPQHF. The CDR3 nucleotides read TGTGCCAGCAGTTTAGGACAGGGTGGGGGAAGCAATCAGCCCCAGCATTTT.